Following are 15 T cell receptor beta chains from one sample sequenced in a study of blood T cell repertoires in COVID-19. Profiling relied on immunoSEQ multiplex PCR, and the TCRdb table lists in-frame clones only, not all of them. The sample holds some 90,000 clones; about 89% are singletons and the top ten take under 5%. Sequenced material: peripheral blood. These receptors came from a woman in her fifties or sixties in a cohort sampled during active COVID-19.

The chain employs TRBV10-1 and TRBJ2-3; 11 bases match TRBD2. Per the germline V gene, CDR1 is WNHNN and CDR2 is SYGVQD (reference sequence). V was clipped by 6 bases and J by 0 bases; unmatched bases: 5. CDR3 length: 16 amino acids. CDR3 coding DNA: TGCGCCAGCAGCGAGAGACTAGCGGGGAGCACAGATACGCAGTATTTT. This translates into CASSERLAGSTDTQYF.

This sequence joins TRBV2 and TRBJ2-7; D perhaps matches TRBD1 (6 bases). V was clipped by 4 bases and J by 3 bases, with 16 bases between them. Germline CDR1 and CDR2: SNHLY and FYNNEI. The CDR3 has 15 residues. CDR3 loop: CASSVLLGGSYEQYF. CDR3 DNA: TGTGCCAGCAGTGTGTTACTAGGGGGAAGCTACGAGCAGTACTTC.

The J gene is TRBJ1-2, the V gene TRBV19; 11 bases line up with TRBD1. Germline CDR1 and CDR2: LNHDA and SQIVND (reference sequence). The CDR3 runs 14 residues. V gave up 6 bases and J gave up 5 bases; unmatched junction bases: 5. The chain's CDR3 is CASRRTGGAYGYTF. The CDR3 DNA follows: TGTGCCAGTAGGAGGACAGGGGGCGCTTATGGCTACACCTTC.

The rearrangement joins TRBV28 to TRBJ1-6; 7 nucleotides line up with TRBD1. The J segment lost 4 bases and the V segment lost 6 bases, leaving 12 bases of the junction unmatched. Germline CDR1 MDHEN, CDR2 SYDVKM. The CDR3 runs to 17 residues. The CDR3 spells CASRFVKPGGYNSPLHF. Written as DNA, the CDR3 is TGTGCCAGCAGGTTCGTCAAACCAGGGGGATATAATTCACCCCTCCACTTT.

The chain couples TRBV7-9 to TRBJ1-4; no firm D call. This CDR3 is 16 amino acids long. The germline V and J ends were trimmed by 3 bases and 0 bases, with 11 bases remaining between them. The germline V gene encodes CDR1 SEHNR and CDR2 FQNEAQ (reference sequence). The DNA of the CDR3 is TGTGCCAGCAGCTTGTACGTGAGTGCAACTAATGAAAAACTGTTTTTT. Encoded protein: CASSLYVSATNEKLFF.

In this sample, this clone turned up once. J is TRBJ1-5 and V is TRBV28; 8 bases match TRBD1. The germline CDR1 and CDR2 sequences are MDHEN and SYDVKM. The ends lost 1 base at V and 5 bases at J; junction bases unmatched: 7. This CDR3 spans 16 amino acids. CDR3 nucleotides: TGTGCCAGCAGTTTATCGCAGGGGGCCGGATATCAGCCCCAGCATTTT. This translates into CASSLSQGAGYQPQHF.

This CDR3 reads CATAGTGGGYGYTF. DNA for the CDR3: TGTGCCACCGCCGGGACAGGGGGGGGCTATGGCTACACCTTC. The rearrangement joins TRBV28 to TRBJ1-2; 11 bases line up with TRBD1. The CDR3 runs 14 residues. The ends lost 10 bases at V and 4 bases at J; junction bases unmatched: 8. CDR1 and CDR2 from the germline V gene are MDHEN and SYDVKM.

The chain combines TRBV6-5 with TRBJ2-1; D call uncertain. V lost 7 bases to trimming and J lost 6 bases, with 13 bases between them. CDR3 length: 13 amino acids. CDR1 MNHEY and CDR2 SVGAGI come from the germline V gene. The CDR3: CASNQKPSNEQFF. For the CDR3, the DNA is TGTGCCAGCAATCAGAAACCAAGCAATGAGCAGTTCTTC.

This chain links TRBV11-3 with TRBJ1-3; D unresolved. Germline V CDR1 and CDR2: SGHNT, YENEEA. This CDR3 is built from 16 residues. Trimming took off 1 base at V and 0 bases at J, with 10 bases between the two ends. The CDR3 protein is CASSLATTSSGNTIYF. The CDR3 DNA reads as TGTGCCAGCAGCTTAGCAACGACAAGCTCTGGAAACACCATATATTTT. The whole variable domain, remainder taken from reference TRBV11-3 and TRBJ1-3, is EAGVVQSPRYKIIEKKQPVAFWCNPISGHNTLYWYLQNLGQGPELLIRYENEEAVDDSQLPKDRFSAERLKGVDSTLKIQPAELGDSAVYLCASSLATTSSGNTIYFGEGSWLTVV.

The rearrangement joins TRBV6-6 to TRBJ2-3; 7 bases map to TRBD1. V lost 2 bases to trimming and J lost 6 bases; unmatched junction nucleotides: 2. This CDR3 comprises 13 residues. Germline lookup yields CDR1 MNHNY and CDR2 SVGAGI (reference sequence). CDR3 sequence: CASSYTTGDTQYF. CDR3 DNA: TGTGCCAGCAGTTACACGACAGGGGATACGCAGTATTTT.

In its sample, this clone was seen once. The CDR3: CATSRGGSQETQYF. The DNA of the CDR3 is TGTGCCACTAGCAGGGGAGGGAGCCAAGAGACCCAGTACTTC. The gene calls are TRBV6-5 and TRBJ2-5; D is perhaps TRBD2 (7 bases). V was trimmed by 10 bases and J by 1 base, leaving 16 bases between them. Germline V gene lookup returns CDR1 MNHEY and CDR2 SVGAGI. CDR3 size: 14 residues.

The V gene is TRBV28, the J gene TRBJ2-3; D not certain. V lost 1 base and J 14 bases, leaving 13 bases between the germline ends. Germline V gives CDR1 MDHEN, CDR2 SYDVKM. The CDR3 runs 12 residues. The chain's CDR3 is CASSLFEPRLYF. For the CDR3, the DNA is TGTGCCAGCAGTTTATTTGAGCCACGTCTGTATTTT. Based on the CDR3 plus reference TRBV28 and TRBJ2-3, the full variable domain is DVKVTQSSRYLVKRTGEKVFLECVQDMDHENMFWYRQDPGLGLRLIYFSYDVKMKEKGDIPEGYSVSREKKERFSLILESASTNQTSMYLCASSLFEPRLYFGPGTRLTVL.

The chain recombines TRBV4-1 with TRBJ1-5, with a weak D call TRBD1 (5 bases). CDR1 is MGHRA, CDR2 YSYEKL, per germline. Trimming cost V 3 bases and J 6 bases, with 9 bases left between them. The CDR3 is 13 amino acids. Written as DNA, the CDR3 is TGCGCCAGCAGCCAGGGGGGTTCTCAGCCCCAGCATTTT. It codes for CASSQGGSQPQHF.

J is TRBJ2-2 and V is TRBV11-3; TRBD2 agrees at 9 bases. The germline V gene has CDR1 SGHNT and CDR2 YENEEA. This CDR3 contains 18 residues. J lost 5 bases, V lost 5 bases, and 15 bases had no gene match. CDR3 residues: CASSARLRTSAQTGELFF. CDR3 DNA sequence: TGTGCCAGCAGCGCACGGTTACGGACTAGCGCTCAAACCGGGGAGCTGTTTTTT.

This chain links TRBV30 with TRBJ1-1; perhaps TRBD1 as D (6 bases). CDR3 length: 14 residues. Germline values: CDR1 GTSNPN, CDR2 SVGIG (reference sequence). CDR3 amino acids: CACHPDRGNTEAFF. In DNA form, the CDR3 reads TGTGCTTGTCATCCGGACAGAGGGAACACTGAAGCTTTCTTT.